This T cell receptor (beta chain) was sequenced for a study of CD8+CD57+ T cells in acquired aplastic anemia. Study-level points and caveats: Overlapping CD8+ CDR3 repertoires of patients and controls contained 25 to 35 shared sequences.

CDR1 is KGHSH and CDR2 is LQKENI in the germline V gene. The CDR3 extends over 11 amino acids. Trimming removed 2 bases from V and 8 bases from J, with 4 bases in between. This clonotype occurred a few times. No antigen is known for it. CDR3 and TCR beta VDJ profiling relied on genomic DNA as the template. One entry per CDR3 protein, called by TCRdb with MiXCR from the reads. The data hold 200,000 to 250,000 distinct CDR3 sequences, with almost 35% observed a single time. The J gene is TRBJ1-3, the V gene TRBV18; D ambiguous. The sequence came from a human donor in good health, serving as a control. The sample comprised sorted CD4+, CD8+, or CD8+CD57+ T cells (not recorded which) from PBMCs. The CDR3 region is CASSPADTIYF. The CDR3 DNA reads TGTGCCAGCTCACCAGCTGACACCATATATTTT.